The entry that follows covers one TCR beta chain sequence. Its antigen target is currently unknown. No per-base quality is available; no much larger clone lies one base away. Taken with the paper, the label for time point translates to: baseline, week 1 (first vaccination visit). Explained via the paper, the treatment or condition label denotes: pre-vaccination baseline after standard-of-care therapy. The donors had newly diagnosed IDH1-mutant astrocytomas of WHO grade 3 or 4 that showed loss of nuclear ATRX. The samples were drawn from NOA16, a multicentre, single-arm, open-label phase I trial in Germany that tested a mutant IDH1 peptide vaccine in humans for the first time. Visit V03 blood draws served as the baseline sample for immunogenicity testing. Genomic DNA for TCRB sequencing was isolated from EDTA blood with the DNeasy Blood and Tissue Kit. This sample stems from a study of a mutant IDH1 vaccine in newly diagnosed glioma (dated by TCRdb to the early 2020s). The study in broad terms: Of the approximately 35 treated patients, around 62% were male and approximately 40% were female, and the mean age was 40.4 years. Prior to enrollment, patients had been given standard therapy consisting of radiotherapy alone, temozolomide alone, or radiochemotherapy with temozolomide, with the combination given to most patients. Peripheral blood was drawn at six visits: V03 (baseline), V05, V07, V10, V12 and V13. Longitudinal TCRB deep sequencing was done for 25 treated patients, wherever samples were available for exploratory analyses.

CDR1 and CDR2, per the germline V gene (reference sequence), are SGHKS and YYEKEE. Germline trimming: 4 bases from V, 4 bases from J; junction bases outside gene matches: 10. Measured from the cysteine to the phenylalanine, the CDR3 is 16 residues long. Left in the record is the CDR3 DNA by itself, 48 bases read in frame from the first base. Library prep was done by the immunoSEQ multiplex PCR assay. Rearranged TCR beta chain sequences were amplified using the hsTCRB Kit according to the manufacturer's protocol. TCRB libraries were sequenced on an Illumina MiSeq. Per the authors' processing: The kit vendor's proprietary platform handled demultiplexing, trimming and gene mapping. In TCRdb, the immuneACCESS table is reduced to in-frame sequences with V and J assigned. These tables do not hold every clone; where another copy was compared, an unresolved V gene accounts for under half, and the others remain unexplained. V and J calls and clone size are copied from that table; D and trimming were computed from the DNA. In this sample the table shows fewer than 50,000 clones, about nine tenths of which occur a single time. 18% of the sample belongs to the ten largest clones.

General study outcomes and caveats: Availability determined which PBMC samples were chosen for TCRB deep sequencing. Changes in the top peripheral T cell clonotypes picked up by TCRB sequencing did not appear to be linked to pseudoprogression. Immune responses induced by the vaccine were seen in about 93% of patients across multiple MHC alleles. According to the authors, sample limitations meant that analyses of patient blood samples could not be reproduced.

This TCR was recovered from a man between 18 and 29 years old with glioma. This receptor chain uses TRBV5-5 and TRBJ2-5; TRBD2 fits 10 bases in the junction. The input for sequencing was PBMCs, taken from a glioma patient treated with radiotherapy, temozolomide or both. The DNA sequence follows: TGTGCCAGCAGCCTGACCGGGACTAGCGTTGGAGAGACCCAGTACTTC. It encodes CASSLTGTSVGETQYF.